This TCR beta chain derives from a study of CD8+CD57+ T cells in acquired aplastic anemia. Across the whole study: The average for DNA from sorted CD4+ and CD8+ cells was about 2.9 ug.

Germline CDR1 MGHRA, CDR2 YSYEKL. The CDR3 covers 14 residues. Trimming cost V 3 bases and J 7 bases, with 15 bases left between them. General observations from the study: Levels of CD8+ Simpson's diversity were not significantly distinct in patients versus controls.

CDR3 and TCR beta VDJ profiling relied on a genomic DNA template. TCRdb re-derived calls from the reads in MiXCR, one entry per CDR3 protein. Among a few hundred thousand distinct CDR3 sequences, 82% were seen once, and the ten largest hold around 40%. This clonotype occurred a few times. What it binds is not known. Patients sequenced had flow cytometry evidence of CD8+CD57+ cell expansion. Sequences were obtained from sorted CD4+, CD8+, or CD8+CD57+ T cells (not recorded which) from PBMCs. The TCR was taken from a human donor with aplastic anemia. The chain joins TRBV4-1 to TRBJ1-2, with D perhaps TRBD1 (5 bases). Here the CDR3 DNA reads TGCGCCAGCAGCCACCAGGGACTTGCAGGTGGCTACACCTTC. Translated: CASSHQGLAGGYTF.